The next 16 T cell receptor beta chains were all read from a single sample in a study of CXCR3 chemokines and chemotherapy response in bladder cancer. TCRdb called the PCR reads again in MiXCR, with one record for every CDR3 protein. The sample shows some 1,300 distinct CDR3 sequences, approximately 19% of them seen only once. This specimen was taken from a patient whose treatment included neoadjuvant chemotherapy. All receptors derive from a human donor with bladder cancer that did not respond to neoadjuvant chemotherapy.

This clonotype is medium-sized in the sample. The CDR3 spells CASNQLAGGAETQYF. In DNA, the CDR3 is TGTGCCAGTAACCAACTAGCGGGAGGGGCAGAGACCCAGTACTTC. J is TRBJ2-5 and V is TRBV19; 13 bases line up with TRBD2. Germline V gene lookup returns CDR1 LNHDA and CDR2 SQIVND (reference sequence). Trimming took 7 bases from V and 4 from J; bases not matched to a gene: 6. The CDR3 has 15 residues.

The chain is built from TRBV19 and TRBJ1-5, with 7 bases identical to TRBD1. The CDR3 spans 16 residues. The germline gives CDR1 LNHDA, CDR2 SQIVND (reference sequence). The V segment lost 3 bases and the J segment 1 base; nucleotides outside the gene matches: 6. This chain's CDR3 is CASSMTGTESNQPQHF. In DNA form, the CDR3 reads TGTGCCAGTAGTATGACCGGGACAGAAAGCAATCAGCCCCAGCATTTT.

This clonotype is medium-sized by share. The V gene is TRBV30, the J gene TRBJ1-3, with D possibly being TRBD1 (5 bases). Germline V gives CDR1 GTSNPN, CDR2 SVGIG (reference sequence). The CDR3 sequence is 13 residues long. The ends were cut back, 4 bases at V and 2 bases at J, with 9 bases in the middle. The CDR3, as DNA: TGTGCCTGGAAGCAAGGGGCTGGAAACACCATATATTTT. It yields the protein CAWKQGAGNTIYF.

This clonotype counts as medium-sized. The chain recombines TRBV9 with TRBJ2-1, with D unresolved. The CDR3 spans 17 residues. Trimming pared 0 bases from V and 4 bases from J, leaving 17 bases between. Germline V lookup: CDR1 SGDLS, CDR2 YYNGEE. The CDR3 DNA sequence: TGTGCCAGCAGCGTAGACTCTGTGGCAGGACGTTACAATGAGCAGTTCTTC. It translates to CASSVDSVAGRYNEQFF. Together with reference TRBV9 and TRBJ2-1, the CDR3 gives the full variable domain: DSGVTQTPKHLITATGQRVTLRCSPRSGDLSVYWYQQSLDQGLQFLIQYYNGEERAKGNILERFSAQQFPDLHSELNLSSLELGDSALYFCASSVDSVAGRYNEQFFGPGTRLTVL.

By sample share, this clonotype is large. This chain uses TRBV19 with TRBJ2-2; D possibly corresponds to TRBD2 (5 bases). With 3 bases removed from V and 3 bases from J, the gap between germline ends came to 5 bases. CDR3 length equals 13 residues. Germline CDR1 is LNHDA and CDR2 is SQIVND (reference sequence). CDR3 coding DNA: TGTGCCAGTAGTATCGGGGACACCGGGGAGCTGTTTTTT. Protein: CASSIGDTGELFF. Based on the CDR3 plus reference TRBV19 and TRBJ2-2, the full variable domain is DGGITQSPKYLFRKEGQNVTLSCEQNLNHDAMYWYRQDPGQGLRLIYYSQIVNDFQKGDIAEGYSVSREKKESFPLTVTSAQKNPTAFYLCASSIGDTGELFFGEGSRLTVL.

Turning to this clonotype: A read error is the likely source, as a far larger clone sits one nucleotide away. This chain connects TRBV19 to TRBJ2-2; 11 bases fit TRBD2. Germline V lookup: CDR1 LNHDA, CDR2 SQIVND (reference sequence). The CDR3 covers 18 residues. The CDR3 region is CASSLRLAGGENTGEPFF. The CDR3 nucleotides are TGTGCCAGCAGCTTAAGGCTAGCGGGAGGCGAGAACACCGGGGAGCCGTTTTTT. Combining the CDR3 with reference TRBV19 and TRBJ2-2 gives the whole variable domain DGGITQSPKYLFRKEGQNVTLSCEQNLNHDAMYWYRQDPGQGLRLIYYSQIVNDFQKGDIAEGYSVSREKKESFPLTVTSAQKNPTAFYLCASSLRLAGGENTGEPFFGEGSRLTVL.

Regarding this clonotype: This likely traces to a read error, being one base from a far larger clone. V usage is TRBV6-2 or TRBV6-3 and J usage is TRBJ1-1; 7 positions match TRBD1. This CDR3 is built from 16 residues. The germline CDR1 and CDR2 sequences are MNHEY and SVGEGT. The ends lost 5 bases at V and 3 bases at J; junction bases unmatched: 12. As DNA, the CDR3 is TGTGCCAGCAGTGGCGGCAGGGGGGAGTGGTACACTGAAGCTTTCTTT. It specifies CASSGGRGEWYTEAFF.

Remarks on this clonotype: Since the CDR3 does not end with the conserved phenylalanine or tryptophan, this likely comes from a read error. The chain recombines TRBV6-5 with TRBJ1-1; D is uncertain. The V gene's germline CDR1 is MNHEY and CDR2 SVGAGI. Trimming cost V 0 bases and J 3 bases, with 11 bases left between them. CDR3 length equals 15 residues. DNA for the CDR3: TGTGCCAGCAGTTACTCGACACCGACTCACACTGAAGCTTTCGTT. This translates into CASSYSTPTHTEAFV.

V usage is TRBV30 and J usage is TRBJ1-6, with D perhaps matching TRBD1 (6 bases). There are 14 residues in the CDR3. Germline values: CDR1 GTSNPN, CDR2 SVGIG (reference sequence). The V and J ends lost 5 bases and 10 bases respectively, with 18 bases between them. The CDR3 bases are TGTGCCTGGGGTACAGGGTTTTCAATCTCACCCCTCCACTTT. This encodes CAWGTGFSISPLHF.

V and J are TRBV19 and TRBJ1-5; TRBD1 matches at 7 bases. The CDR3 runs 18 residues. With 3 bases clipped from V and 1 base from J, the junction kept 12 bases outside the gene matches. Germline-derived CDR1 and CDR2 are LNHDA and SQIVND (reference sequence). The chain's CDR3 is CASSIGDTGTESNQPQHF. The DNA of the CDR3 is TGTGCCAGTAGTATCGGGGACACCGGGACAGAAAGCAATCAGCCCCAGCATTTT.

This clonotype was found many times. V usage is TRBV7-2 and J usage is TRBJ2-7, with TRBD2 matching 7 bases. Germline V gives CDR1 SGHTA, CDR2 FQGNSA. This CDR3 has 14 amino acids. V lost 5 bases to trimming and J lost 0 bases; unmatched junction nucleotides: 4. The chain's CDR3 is CASSPAGTSYEQYF. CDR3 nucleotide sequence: TGTGCCAGCAGCCCAGCGGGAACCTCCTACGAGCAGTACTTC. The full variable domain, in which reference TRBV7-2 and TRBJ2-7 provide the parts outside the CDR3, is GAGVSQSPSNKVTEKGKDVELRCDPISGHTALYWYRQSLGQGLEFLIYFQGNSAPDKSGLPSDRFSAERTGGSVSTLTIQRTQQEDSAVYLCASSPAGTSYEQYFGPGTRLTVT.

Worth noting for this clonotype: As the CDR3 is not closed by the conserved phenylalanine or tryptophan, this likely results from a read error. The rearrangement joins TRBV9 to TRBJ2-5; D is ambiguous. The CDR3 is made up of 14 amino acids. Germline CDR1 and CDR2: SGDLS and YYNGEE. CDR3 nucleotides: TGTGCCAGCAGTGTAGGAGTCGGTCAAGAGACCCAGTACTAC. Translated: CASSVGVGQETQYY.

Here the CDR3 DNA reads TGTGCCAGCAGTTTATTCGGACAGGGCGCTGAAAAACTGTTTTTT. Protein: CASSLFGQGAEKLFF. The rearrangement links TRBV27 to TRBJ1-4, with 8 bases aligning to TRBD1. The V segment lost 1 base and the J segment 7 bases; nucleotides outside the gene matches: 5. The CDR3 has 15 residues. In germline, CDR1 is MNHEY, CDR2 SMNVEV (reference sequence). Full variable domain (missing parts from reference TRBV27 and TRBJ1-4): EAQVTQNPRYLITVTGKKLTVTCSQNMNHEYMSWYRQDPGLGLRQIYYSMNVEVTDKGDVPEGYKVSRKEKRNFPLILESPSPNQTSLYFCASSLFGQGAEKLFFGSGTQLSVL.

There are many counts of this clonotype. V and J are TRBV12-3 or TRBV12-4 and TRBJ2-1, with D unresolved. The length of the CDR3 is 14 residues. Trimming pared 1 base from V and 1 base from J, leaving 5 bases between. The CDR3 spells CASSLGESYNEQFF. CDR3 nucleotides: TGTGCCAGCAGTTTAGGGGAATCCTACAATGAGCAGTTCTTC.

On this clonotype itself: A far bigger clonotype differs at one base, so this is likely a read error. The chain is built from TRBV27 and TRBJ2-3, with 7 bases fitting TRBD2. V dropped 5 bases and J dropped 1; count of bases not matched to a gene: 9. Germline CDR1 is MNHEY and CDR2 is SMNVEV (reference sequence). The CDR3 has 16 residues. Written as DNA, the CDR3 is TGTGCCAGCAGTGATTTCCAGGGAGGGGGCACAGATACGCAGTATTTT. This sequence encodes CASSDFQGGGTDTQYF.

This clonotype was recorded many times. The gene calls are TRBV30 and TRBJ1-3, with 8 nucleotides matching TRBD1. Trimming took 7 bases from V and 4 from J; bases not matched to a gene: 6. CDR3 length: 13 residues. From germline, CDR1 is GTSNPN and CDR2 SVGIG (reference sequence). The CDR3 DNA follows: TGTGCCTATGACAGGGGCAGCGGAAACACCATATATTTT. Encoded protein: CAYDRGSGNTIYF.